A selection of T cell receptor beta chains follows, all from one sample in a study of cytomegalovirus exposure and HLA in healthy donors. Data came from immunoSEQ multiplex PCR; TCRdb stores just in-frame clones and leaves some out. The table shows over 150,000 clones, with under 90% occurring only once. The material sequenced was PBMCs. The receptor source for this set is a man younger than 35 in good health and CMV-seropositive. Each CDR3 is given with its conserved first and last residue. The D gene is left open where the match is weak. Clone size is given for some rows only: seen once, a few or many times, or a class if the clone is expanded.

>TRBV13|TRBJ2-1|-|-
CASSLEFRRESSYNEQFF
TGTGCCAGCAGCTTAGAGTTCCGTCGGGAGAGCTCCTACAATGAGCAGTTCTTC
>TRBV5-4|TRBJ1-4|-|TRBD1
CASSSDRDNEKLFF
TGTGCCAGCAGCTCGGACAGGGACAATGAAAAACTGTTTTTT
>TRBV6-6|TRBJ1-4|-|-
CASRSTGSSEKLFF
TGTGCCAGCAGATCAACGGGGTCGAGTGAAAAACTGTTTTTT
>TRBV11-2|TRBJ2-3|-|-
CASSFLGGRGSTDTQYF
TGTGCCAGCAGCTTCCTAGGGGGTAGAGGTAGCACAGATACGCAGTATTTT
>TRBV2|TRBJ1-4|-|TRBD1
CASRTGAAAKLFF
TGTGCCAGCCGGACAGGCGCAGCTGCGAAACTGTTTTTT
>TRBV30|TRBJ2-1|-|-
CALHKAGPTGEQFF
TGTGCCTTACACAAGGCGGGACCAACGGGGGAGCAGTTCTTC
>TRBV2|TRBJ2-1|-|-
CAIIERDSDHNEQFF
TGTGCCATCATTGAACGGGATTCGGATCACAATGAGCAGTTCTTC
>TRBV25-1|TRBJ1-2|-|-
CASSGDRLHYGYTF
TGTGCCAGCAGTGGAGACAGGCTTCACTATGGCTACACCTTC
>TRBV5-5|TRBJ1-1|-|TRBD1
CASSSDRVGTEAFF
TGTGCCAGCAGCTCTGACAGGGTGGGCACTGAAGCTTTCTTT
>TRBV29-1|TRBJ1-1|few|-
CSVGQTNTEAFF
TGCAGCGTTGGACAGACGAACACTGAAGCTTTCTTT
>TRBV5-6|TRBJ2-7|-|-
CASSPSGGSYEQYF
TGTGCCAGCAGCCCCTCGGGTGGTTCCTACGAGCAGTACTTC
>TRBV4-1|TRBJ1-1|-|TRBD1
CASSQSPGQQMNTEAFF
TGCGCCAGCAGCCAAAGCCCGGGACAGCAAATGAACACTGAAGCTTTCTTT
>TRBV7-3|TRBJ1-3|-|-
CASSLDNSGNTIYF
TGTGCCAGCAGCTTGGACAACTCTGGAAACACCATATATTTT
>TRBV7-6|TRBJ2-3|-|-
CASSLGRDINTQYF
TGTGCCAGCAGCTTAGGCAGGGACATAAATACGCAGTATTTT
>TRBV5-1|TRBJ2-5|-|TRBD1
CASSTGTGKETQYF
TGCGCCAGCAGCACCGGGACAGGAAAAGAGACCCAGTACTTC
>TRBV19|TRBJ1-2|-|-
CASSIDRGIIGYTF
TGTGCCAGTAGTATAGACCGGGGAATCATTGGCTACACCTTC
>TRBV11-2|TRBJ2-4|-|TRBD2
CASSLTSGVAKNIQYF
TGTGCCAGCAGCTTGACTAGCGGAGTAGCCAAAAACATTCAGTACTTC
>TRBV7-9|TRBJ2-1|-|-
CASSSLGGSGTLPYNEQFF
TGTGCCAGCAGCTCCCTCGGGGGCAGCGGGACCCTCCCCTACAATGAGCAGTTCTTC
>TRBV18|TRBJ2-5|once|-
CASSPRMQETQYF
TGTGCCAGCTCACCGAGGATGCAGGAGACCCAGTACTTC
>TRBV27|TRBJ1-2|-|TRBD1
CASSFAGGGYTF
TGTGCCAGCAGTTTTGCAGGGGGTGGCTACACCTTC
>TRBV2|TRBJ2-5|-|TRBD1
CASGRDRGRETQYF
TGTGCAAGCGGGCGGGACAGGGGGCGGGAGACCCAGTACTTC
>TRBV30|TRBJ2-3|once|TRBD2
CAWRRLAETDTQYF
TGTGCCTGGAGGAGACTAGCGGAAACAGATACGCAGTATTTT
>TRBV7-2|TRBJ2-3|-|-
CASSSPRADTQYF
TGTGCCAGCAGCTCGCCCAGGGCAGATACGCAGTATTTT
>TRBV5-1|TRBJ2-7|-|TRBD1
CASSWGQGSGEQYF
TGCGCCAGCAGCTGGGGACAGGGTTCGGGAGAGCAGTACTTC
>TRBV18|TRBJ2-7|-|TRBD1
CASSPVTGEYEQYF
TGTGCCAGCTCACCCGTGACAGGGGAGTACGAGCAGTACTTC
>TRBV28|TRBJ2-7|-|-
CASSSPVYEQYF
TGTGCCAGCAGCTCCCCCGTCTACGAGCAGTACTTC
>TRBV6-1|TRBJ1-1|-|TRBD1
CASRQGALTEAFF
TGTGCCAGCAGACAGGGGGCTCTCACTGAAGCTTTCTTT
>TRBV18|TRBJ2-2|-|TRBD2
CASSPRMIGTSNTGELFF
TGTGCCAGCTCACCAAGAATGATCGGGACTAGTAACACCGGGGAGCTGTTTTTT
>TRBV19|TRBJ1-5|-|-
CASSWGRRGSQPQHF
TGTGCCAGTAGCTGGGGCAGGCGGGGAAGCCAGCCCCAGCATTTT
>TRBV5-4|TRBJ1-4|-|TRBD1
CASTQGGAEKLFF
TGTGCCAGCACCCAGGGGGGAGCCGAAAAACTGTTTTTT
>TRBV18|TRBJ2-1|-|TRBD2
CASSPFEASGRWNEQFF
TGTGCCAGCTCACCATTTGAGGCTAGCGGGCGTTGGAATGAGCAGTTCTTC
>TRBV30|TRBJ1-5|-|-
CAWRYSSNQPQHF
TGTGCCTGGAGGTACAGCAGCAATCAGCCCCAGCATTTT
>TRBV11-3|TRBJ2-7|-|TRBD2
CASSLVSGRGYEQYF
TGTGCCAGCAGCTTAGTGAGCGGGAGAGGGTACGAGCAGTACTTC
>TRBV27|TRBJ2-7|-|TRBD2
CASSFGVASGGYEQYF
TGTGCCAGCAGTTTTGGGGTAGCTAGCGGGGGATACGAGCAGTACTTC
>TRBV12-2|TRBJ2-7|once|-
CASRSRTVPYEQYF
TGTGCAAGTCGCTCGCGGACAGTTCCCTACGAGCAGTACTTC
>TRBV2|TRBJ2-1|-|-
CASSPNNEQFF
TGTGCCAGCTCCCCCAACAATGAGCAGTTCTTC
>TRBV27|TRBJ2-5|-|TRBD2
CASSPQSGLADQETQYF
TGTGCCAGCAGTCCCCAGTCGGGACTAGCGGACCAAGAGACCCAGTACTTC
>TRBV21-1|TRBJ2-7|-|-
CASSKGLVYEQYF
TGTGCCAGCAGCAAAGGACTAGTTTACGAGCAGTACTTC